This is a list of T cell receptor beta chains from one sample in a study of shared clonotypes between healthy human individuals. Repertoires were generated with immunoSEQ multiplex PCR, while TCRdb's copy carries only in-frame clones and drops some. The repertoire holds about 2.4 million clones, with 93% as singletons. The specimen was naive CD4+ T cells from PBMCs. The receptor source for this set is a man aged 18 to 29 in good health. Some clones in this sample may be carry-over from other donors' samples. CDR3s include the opening cysteine and the closing phenylalanine or tryptophan. The D gene is left open where the match is weak. Rows give clone size only sometimes, using once, few, many, or a class for an expanded clone.

CDR3aa | CDR3nt | j_gene | v_gene | d_gene | abundance
CASRGSVRANTEAFF | TGCGCCAGCAGAGGATCGGTGAGGGCGAACACTGAAGCTTTCTTT | TRBJ1-1 | TRBV5-1 | NA | NA
CATIGGRVSNQPQHF | TGTGCCACCATTGGGGGAAGGGTAAGCAATCAGCCCCAGCATTTT | TRBJ1-5 | TRBV6-1 | NA | NA
CASLERDLGGGELFF | TGTGCCAGCCTTGAGCGGGATCTGGGGGGCGGGGAGCTGTTTTTT | TRBJ2-2 | TRBV6-1 | TRBD2 | NA
CASSQDNYLAGAQFF | TGCGCCAGCAGCCAAGATAATTACCTAGCGGGGGCGCAGTTCTTC | TRBJ2-1 | TRBV4-3 | TRBD2 | NA
CASAWDRGNTEAFF | TGTGCCAGCGCATGGGACAGGGGGAACACTGAAGCTTTCTTT | TRBJ1-1 | TRBV18 | TRBD1 | NA
CASSPTNSNEKLFF | TGTGCCAGCTCACCGACCAACTCGAATGAAAAACTGTTTTTT | TRBJ1-4 | TRBV18 | NA | NA
CASSQNTRSGSYGNTIYF | TGTGCCAGCAGCCAAAATACCCGGTCGGGGTCTTATGGAAACACCATATATTTT | TRBJ1-3 | TRBV4-2 | NA | NA
CASSFSGDRVGELFF | TGTGCCAGCAGTTTCAGTGGGGATCGGGTCGGGGAGCTGTTTTTT | TRBJ2-2 | TRBV7-9 | NA | NA
CASSTGGLGEKLFF | TGTGCCAGTTCGACAGGGGGTCTTGGGGAAAAACTGTTTTTT | TRBJ1-4 | TRBV19 | TRBD1 | few
CSVERIHEQFF | TGCAGCGTTGAGAGAATCCATGAGCAGTTCTTC | TRBJ2-1 | TRBV29-1 | NA | NA
CASRGQGVPYSYEQYF | TGTGCCAGCAGAGGACAGGGGGTACCATACTCCTACGAGCAGTACTTC | TRBJ2-7 | TRBV28 | TRBD1 | NA
CASSEVKPMNTEAFF | TGTGCCAGCAGCGAGGTCAAACCCATGAACACTGAAGCTTTCTTT | TRBJ1-1 | TRBV9 | NA | NA
CASSERGQGNTEAFF | TGTGCCAGCAGTGAACGAGGACAGGGGAACACTGAAGCTTTCTTT | TRBJ1-1 | TRBV2 | TRBD1 | NA
CASGLVHNEQFF | TGTGCTAGTGGTTTGGTACATAATGAGCAGTTCTTC | TRBJ2-1 | TRBV12-5 | NA | NA
CASSLTRDRTYEQYF | TGTGCCAGCAGCTTAACGCGGGACAGGACCTACGAGCAGTACTTC | TRBJ2-7 | TRBV7-3 | TRBD1 | NA
CASSGTGSQETQYF | TGTGCCAGCAGCGGAACAGGGTCCCAAGAGACCCAGTACTTC | TRBJ2-5 | TRBV27 | NA | NA
CASSPRTGDNYGYTF | TGTGCCAGCAGCCCACGGACAGGGGACAACTATGGCTACACCTTC | TRBJ1-2 | TRBV7-2 | TRBD1 | NA
CASSRDRGLTSGNSYEQYF | TGTGCCAGCAGCAGGGACAGGGGGTTGACTAGCGGGAACTCCTACGAGCAGTACTTC | TRBJ2-7 | TRBV13 | NA | NA
CASSKQTGGYTEAFF | TGTGCCAGCAGCAAACAGACAGGGGGCTACACTGAAGCTTTCTTT | TRBJ1-1 | TRBV9 | TRBD1 | NA
CASSLIGRSGANVLTF | TGTGCCAGCAGTTTAATTGGTCGCTCTGGGGCCAACGTCCTGACTTTC | TRBJ2-6 | TRBV28 | NA | NA
CASSERTGDTEAFF | TGTGCCAGCAGTGAACGGACAGGAGACACTGAAGCTTTCTTT | TRBJ1-1 | TRBV6-1 | TRBD1 | NA
CASSLSGSNTGELFF | TGTGCCAGCAGCTTATCGGGGTCGAACACCGGGGAGCTGTTTTTT | TRBJ2-2 | TRBV11-3 | NA | NA
CASSQVYSQPQHF | TGCGCCAGCAGCCAAGTCTACAGCCAGCCCCAGCATTTT | TRBJ1-5 | TRBV4-1 | NA | NA
CASSVAGTDTQYF | TGTGCCAGCAGCGTAGCCGGCACAGATACGCAGTATTTT | TRBJ2-3 | TRBV9 | NA | few
CASSGLGNGNQPQHF | TGTGCCAGCAGTGGTCTAGGAAACGGCAATCAGCCCCAGCATTTT | TRBJ1-5 | TRBV28 | NA | NA
CASSESRKFDEQYF | TGTGCCAGCAGTGAATCCAGAAAGTTCGACGAGCAGTACTTC | TRBJ2-7 | TRBV6-1 | NA | NA
CASSSTGGRRSYNEQFF | TGTGCCAGCAGTTCGACAGGGGGCCGAAGGTCCTACAATGAGCAGTTCTTC | TRBJ2-1 | TRBV28 | TRBD1 | NA
CAWNEKYSNQPQHF | TGTGCCTGGAACGAGAAATATAGCAATCAGCCCCAGCATTTT | TRBJ1-5 | TRBV30 | NA | NA
CATSRDTGSGNTIYF | TGTGCCACCAGCAGAGATACGGGTTCGGGAAACACCATATATTTT | TRBJ1-3 | TRBV15 | NA | NA
CASSLVAGNYGYTF | TGTGCCAGCAGTTTAGTGGCAGGGAATTATGGCTACACCTTC | TRBJ1-2 | TRBV27 | NA | few
CASSSKGANSYEQYF | TGTGCCAGCAGCTCTAAAGGGGCAAACTCCTACGAGCAGTACTTC | TRBJ2-7 | TRBV7-9 | NA | NA
CASSGMSGGSTDTQYF | TGCGCCAGCAGCGGGATGTCCGGCGGTAGCACAGATACGCAGTATTTT | TRBJ2-3 | TRBV5-1 | NA | NA
CASRSLYGYEQYF | TGTGCCAGTAGGTCATTATATGGCTACGAGCAGTACTTC | TRBJ2-7 | TRBV25-1 | NA | NA
CAIPGGQGGNQPQHF | TGTGCCATACCCGGCGGACAGGGGGGGAATCAGCCCCAGCATTTT | TRBJ1-5 | TRBV6-1 | TRBD1 | NA
CASSLIPRTPPDEQFF | TGTGCCAGCAGCTTAATCCCCCGGACCCCGCCGGATGAGCAGTTCTTC | TRBJ2-1 | TRBV7-3 | NA | NA
CASRGAPGLQPQHF | TGTGCCAGCAGGGGGGCCCCGGGGCTTCAGCCCCAGCATTTT | TRBJ1-5 | TRBV6-5 | NA | NA